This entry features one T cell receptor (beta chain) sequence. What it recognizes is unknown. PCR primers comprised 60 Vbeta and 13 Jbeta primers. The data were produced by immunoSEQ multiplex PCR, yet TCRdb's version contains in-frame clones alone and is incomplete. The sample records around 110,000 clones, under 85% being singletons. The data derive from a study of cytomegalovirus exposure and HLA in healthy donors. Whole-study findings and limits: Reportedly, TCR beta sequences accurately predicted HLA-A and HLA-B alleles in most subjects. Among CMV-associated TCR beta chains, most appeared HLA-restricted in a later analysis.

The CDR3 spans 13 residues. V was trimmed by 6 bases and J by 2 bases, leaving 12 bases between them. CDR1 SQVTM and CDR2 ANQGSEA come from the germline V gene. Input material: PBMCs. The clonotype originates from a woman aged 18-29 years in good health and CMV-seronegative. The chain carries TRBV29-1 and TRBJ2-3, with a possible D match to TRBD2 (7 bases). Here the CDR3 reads CSVLGGHTDTQYF. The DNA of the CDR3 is TGCAGCGTGTTGGGGGGGCACACAGATACGCAGTATTTT.